This entry features one T cell receptor beta chain sequence. Its antigen is not yet known. This sample was taken from a study of T cells expressing NK-cell markers (dated by TCRdb to 2019 to 2021). With respect to the entire study: Three sorted T-cell subsets (CD3+CD56+NKG2C+, CD3+CD56+NKG2C- and CD3+CD56-NKG2C+) from about 8 donors had their TCR beta-chain repertoires profiled. The eight sequenced donors were randomly selected healthy volunteers, three men and five women. The libraries were sequenced on Illumina HiSeq 2000/2500, MiSeq or NextSeq, producing 2 x 150 bp reads. Among the eight sequenced donors, seven were HCMV-seropositive and one was HCMV-seronegative.

Broad study findings and their caveats: Those dominant clonotypes were again the most abundant among CD3+CD56-NKG2C+ cells in a few donors, at about 25-60.1%. It remained unclear whether the expanded NKG2C-expressing T cell clones were specific for HCMV antigens. In roughly six donors, the dominant CD3+CD56+NKG2C+ clonotypes ranked among the top 10 CD8+ clonotypes, making up about 1.0-8% of CD8+ T cells.

The listed sequencing device is Illumina HiSeq 2000. TCR beta cDNA libraries were prepared using 5'RACE template switching, which introduced a universal primer site and unique molecular identifiers. Synthesis of cDNA was primed from the TCR beta constant segment and was followed by two consecutive PCR amplification steps. Under the source paper's analysis protocol: Reads were demultiplexed and grouped by UMI with MIGEC, and clonotypes were assembled and quantified with MiTCR. To exclude erroneous sequences, only TCR cDNA sequences supported by at least two reads were retained. The tcR package was used for downstream repertoire analysis, and clonotypes were matched between fractions using CDR3 nucleotide sequence together with V segment. Antigen specificity was annotated against VDJdb with VDJmatch, allowing one amino acid substitution in CDR3. TCRdb reprocessed the reads into one record per CDR3 protein sequence, lacking DNA. TCRdb, not the authors, supplied the V and J calls. The sample's table lists a count of about 460,000 distinct CDR3 sequences. Over 1.1% of the sample belongs to the ten largest clones.

The CDR3, from cysteine to phenylalanine, totals 13 residues. The DNA is not on file. HCMV serostatus was determined by detecting HCMV-specific IgG in serum with a commercial ELISA kit. Ficoll density gradient centrifugation was used to isolate peripheral blood mononuclear cells from blood. This TCR derives from a woman aged 45-65 years in good health. Donor details come from another sample of the same person, matched by shared clones. The chain joins TRBV12-3 or TRBV12-4 to TRBJ1-5; TCRdb names TRBD1, which stays unverified in the absence of DNA. The source material was blood T cells: a sorted CD56 or NKG2C T cell subset, CD4+ or CD8+ T cells, or bulk PBMC T cells (not recorded which). The encoded CDR3 is CASRMYRGQPQHF.